Sequencing of this T cell receptor beta chain was carried out in a study of blood T cell repertoires in COVID-19. Turning to the study itself: COVID-19 samples from acute and convalescent phases originated in the United States, Italy and Spain. PBMCs, B-cell-depleted T cells, or T cells were the source of the cDNA or gDNA that made up the material.

In the authors' methods: Estimated nucleated cell counts came from reference gene primer amplification. Sequencing used immunoSEQ multiplex PCR; TCRdb keeps in-frame clones, though not all of them. V, J and clone size derive from that table, while D and trimming were established from the DNA sequence. Counted here are under 200,000 clones, about 74% occurring once; the ten biggest clones make up 3%. CDR3 length: 14 residues. Germline CDR1 and CDR2: MNHEY and SVGAGI. Trimming pared 6 bases from V and 1 base from J, leaving 12 bases between. The sequenced sample was peripheral blood. The rearrangement links TRBV6-5 to TRBJ1-1; D remains unclear. This clonotype originated in a woman of 80 years or more with acute or convalescent COVID-19. CDR3 protein: CASRDGRGNTEAFF. The CDR3, as DNA: TGTGCCAGCAGGGATGGGCGGGGGAACACTGAAGCTTTCTTT.